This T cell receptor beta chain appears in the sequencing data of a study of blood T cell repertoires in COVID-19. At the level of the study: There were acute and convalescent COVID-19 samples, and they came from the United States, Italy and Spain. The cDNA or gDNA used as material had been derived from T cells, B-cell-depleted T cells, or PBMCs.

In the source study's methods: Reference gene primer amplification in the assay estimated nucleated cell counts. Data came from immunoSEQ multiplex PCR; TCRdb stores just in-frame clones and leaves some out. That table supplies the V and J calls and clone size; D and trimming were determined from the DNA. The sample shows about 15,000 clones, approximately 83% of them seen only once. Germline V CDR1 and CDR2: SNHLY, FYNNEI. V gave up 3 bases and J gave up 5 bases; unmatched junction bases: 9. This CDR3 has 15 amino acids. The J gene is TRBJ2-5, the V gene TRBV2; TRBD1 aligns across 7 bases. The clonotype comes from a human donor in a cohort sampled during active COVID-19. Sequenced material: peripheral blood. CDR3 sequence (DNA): TGTGCCAGCAGTGATAACAGGGGCTTACCGGAGACCCAGTACTTC. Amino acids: CASSDNRGLPETQYF.